This TCR beta chain was obtained from a study of T cells in Graves' hyperthyroidism and ophthalmopathy. Background on the study: Peripheral blood draws took place at initial diagnosis, ahead of any treatment.

With 2 bases clipped from V and 10 bases from J, the junction kept 11 bases outside the gene matches. This CDR3 has 15 residues. Germline CDR1 SGHNT, CDR2 YENEEA. On this clonotype itself: The antigen is undetermined.

Findings of the study overall: Most thyroid-expanded clonotypes above 0.001 were also found in blood.

Amplification of TCR beta CDR3 regions used RNA as the template. The TCR CDR3 first-round RT-PCR relied on the HTBI primer set. TCRdb processed the multiplex PCR reads anew with MiXCR; each CDR3 protein has one entry. The table lists about 420,000 distinct CDR3 sequences, around 16% of them singletons, with less than 15% in the top ten. The sequence came from a woman in her late teens or twenties with Graves' hyperthyroidism. The sequenced sample was blood. The V call is TRBV11-3, the J call TRBJ2-1, with 7 bases that match TRBD2. CDR3 sequence: CASSLYPSGGEEQFF. CDR3 sequence (DNA): TGTGCCAGCAGCTTATACCCTAGCGGCGGGGAAGAGCAGTTCTTC.